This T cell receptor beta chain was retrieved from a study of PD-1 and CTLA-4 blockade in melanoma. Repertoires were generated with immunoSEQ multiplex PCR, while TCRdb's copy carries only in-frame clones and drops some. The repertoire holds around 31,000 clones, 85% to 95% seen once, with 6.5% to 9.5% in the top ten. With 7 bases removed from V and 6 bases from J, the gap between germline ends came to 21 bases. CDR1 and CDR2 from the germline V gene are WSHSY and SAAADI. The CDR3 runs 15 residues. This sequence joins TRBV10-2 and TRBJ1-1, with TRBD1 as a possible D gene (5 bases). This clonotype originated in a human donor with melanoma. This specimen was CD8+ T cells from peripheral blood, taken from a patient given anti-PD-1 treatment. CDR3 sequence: CASTRGFPQGAEAFF. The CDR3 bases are TGCGCCAGCACCCGGGGGTTTCCTCAGGGAGCTGAAGCTTTCTTT.